The 29 T cell receptor beta chains given below trace back to one sample, sequenced in a study of T cell changes during pregnancy in multiple sclerosis. Assay: immunoSEQ multiplex PCR; the TCRdb copy retains only in-frame clones and omits some. The sample comprises tens of thousands of clones, around 90% of which are singletons, and 0.56% rests with the top ten. Specimen: CD4+ T cells from peripheral blood mononuclear cells, collected before pregnancy. These receptor sequences come from a female donor with multiple sclerosis, enrolled in a pregnancy study.

Only one count was recorded for this clone. The chain uses TRBV7-9 and TRBJ1-4; D is perhaps TRBD1 (6 bases). Trimming pared 5 bases from V and 7 bases from J, leaving 20 bases between. Germline V CDR1 and CDR2: SEHNR, FQNEAQ (reference sequence). The CDR3 spans 16 residues. CDR3 nucleotides: TGTGCCAGCAGCCCACGTTGGGGGGGGGCGTTTGAAAAACTGTTTTTT. Its protein product is CASSPRWGGAFEKLFF.

This clone has a single count. J is TRBJ1-1 and V is TRBV7-2; 7 nucleotides line up with TRBD1. The ends lost 6 bases at V and 1 base at J; junction bases unmatched: 5. CDR3 length: 14 residues. From germline, CDR1 is SGHTA and CDR2 FQGNSA. CDR3: CASSLNRGNTEAFF. CDR3 DNA sequence: TGTGCCAGCAGTCTTAACAGGGGGAACACTGAAGCTTTCTTT.

The chain has TRBV5-1 and TRBJ1-5; D gene ambiguous. The CDR3 covers 13 residues. Germline-derived CDR1 and CDR2 are SGHRS and YFSETQ. Trimming removed 2 bases from V and 7 bases from J, with 10 bases in between. DNA of the CDR3: TGCGCCAGCAGCTTAGCCTCCCCCCAGCCCCAGCATTTT. Translated: CASSLASPQPQHF.

The CDR3 DNA is TGTGCCAGCAGCTTCGGACAGGGGCCACAAGAGACCCAGTACTTC. Its protein is CASSFGQGPQETQYF. The chain links TRBV11-2 to TRBJ2-5; 9 bases align to TRBD1. This CDR3 has 15 amino acids. The germline V gene has CDR1 SGHAT and CDR2 FQNNGV. The J segment lost 2 bases and the V segment lost 3 bases, leaving 4 bases of the junction unmatched.

V and J are TRBV5-5 and TRBJ1-6; D unresolved. V was cut by 3 bases and J by 5 bases, with 12 bases left in between. The germline gives CDR1 SGHKS, CDR2 YYEKEE (reference sequence). The CDR3 spans 15 residues. CDR3 residues: CASSSLGLNNSPLHF. CDR3 DNA sequence: TGTGCCAGCAGCTCCCTAGGCCTAAATAATTCACCCCTCCACTTT.

This sequence joins TRBV6-5 and TRBJ2-2, with 8 bases fitting TRBD2. The V gene's germline CDR1 is MNHEY and CDR2 SVGAGI. CDR3 length: 15 residues. J lost 6 bases, V lost 4 bases, and 7 bases had no gene match. Written as DNA, the CDR3 is TGTGCCAGCAGTTCCCCCGGGACTAGGGCCGGGGAGCTGTTTTTT. Its protein product is CASSSPGTRAGELFF.

V and J are TRBV19 and TRBJ1-5; D is uncertain. CDR1 is LNHDA, CDR2 SQIVND, per germline (reference sequence). CDR3 length equals 15 residues. The germline V and J ends were trimmed by 3 bases and 0 bases, with 9 bases remaining between them. The CDR3 reads CASSMGDFSNQPQHF. CDR3 DNA sequence: TGTGCCAGTAGTATGGGAGACTTTAGCAATCAGCCCCAGCATTTT.

The V gene is TRBV5-8, the J gene TRBJ1-5; TRBD1 aligns across 8 bases. V gave up 0 bases and J gave up 5 bases; unmatched junction bases: 7. This CDR3 is built from 16 residues. Germline V gene sequence: CDR1 SGHTS, CDR2 YDEGEE. The CDR3 DNA reads TGTGCCAGCAGCTTGGCCGTGGACAGGGCACATCAGCCCCAGCATTTT. Translated: CASSLAVDRAHQPQHF.

The chain couples TRBV9 to TRBJ1-5; D is unclear. Trimming took 3 bases from V and 2 from J, leaving 9 bases between them. Germline V gives CDR1 SGDLS, CDR2 YYNGEE. This CDR3 comprises 14 residues. Here the CDR3 reads CASSATVGNQPQHF. The DNA for the CDR3 is TGTGCCAGCAGCGCCACAGTGGGCAATCAGCCCCAGCATTTT.

V gene TRBV7-3 combines with J gene TRBJ2-5; TRBD2 agrees at 8 bases. Germline lookup yields CDR1 SGHTA and CDR2 FQGTGA. This CDR3 contains 14 residues. Germline trimming cut 5 bases from V and 5 bases from J; bases unmatched to any gene: 7. CDR3 residues: CASSASGGGETQYF. The CDR3 coding sequence is TGTGCCAGCAGCGCAAGCGGGGGAGGGGAGACCCAGTACTTC.

The chain has TRBV5-1 and TRBJ2-1; 7 nucleotides line up with TRBD1. The CDR3 covers 16 residues. V was clipped by 0 bases and J by 7 bases; unmatched bases: 10. CDR1 and CDR2 (germline): SGHRS, YFSETQ. The CDR3 sequence is CASSLAIQGLGNEQFF. DNA for the CDR3: TGCGCCAGCAGCTTGGCGATACAGGGGCTTGGTAATGAGCAGTTCTTC.

This clone was recorded only once. The gene calls are TRBV18 and TRBJ1-5, with unresolved D. Trimming stripped 6 bases from V and 0 bases from J, with 9 bases between. From germline, CDR1 is KGHSH and CDR2 LQKENI. The CDR3 loop spans 14 amino acids. The CDR3 nucleotides read TGTGCCAGCTCCCCCGGGGTTAGCAATCAGCCCCAGCATTTT. Translated, it gives CASSPGVSNQPQHF.

V is TRBV2 and J is TRBJ1-3; D unclear. Trimming removed 6 bases from V and 2 bases from J, with 8 bases in between. The CDR3 contains 13 residues. Germline CDR1 reads SNHLY; CDR2 reads FYNNEI. The CDR3 coding sequence is TGTGCCAGCAGCTGGGAGGCTGGAAACACCATATATTTT. Amino acid sequence: CASSWEAGNTIYF.

This clone was detected only once. The V and J genes are TRBV5-1 and TRBJ2-1; TRBD2 agrees at 7 bases. The junction had 1 base not matched to a gene; V was cut back by 2 bases and J by 8 bases. Looked up from germline, CDR1 is SGHRS and CDR2 is YFSETQ. This CDR3 comprises 12 residues. The CDR3 sequence is CASSFSGDEQFF. CDR3 DNA sequence: TGCGCCAGCAGCTTCAGCGGGGATGAGCAGTTCTTC.

This chain joins TRBV13 and TRBJ2-2; 10 bases are a match to TRBD1. The germline CDR1 and CDR2 sequences are PRHDT and FYEKMQ (reference sequence). V gave up 5 bases and J gave up 2 bases; unmatched junction bases: 5. The CDR3 is 16 residues long. The CDR3 DNA reads as TGTGCCAGCAGCCCCCCGACAGGGGGCAACACCGGGGAGCTGTTTTTT. Protein sequence: CASSPPTGGNTGELFF.

This clone has only a few counts. The V and J genes are TRBV7-3 and TRBJ1-2, with D maybe TRBD1 (5 bases). Germline CDR1 is SGHTA and CDR2 is FQGTGA. V lost 5 bases, J lost 4 bases, and 14 bases lay in between. The CDR3 length is 14 residues. The CDR3 DNA follows: TGTGCCAGCAGCCCTCGGCAGGGTTCCTATGGCTACACCTTC. Translation gives CASSPRQGSYGYTF.

This chain uses TRBV2 with TRBJ1-5; 7 nucleotides line up with TRBD1. Per germline, CDR1 SNHLY and CDR2 FYNNEI. CDR3 length: 17 residues. Trimming removed 5 bases from V and 4 bases from J; junction bases left unmatched: 14. CDR3 region: CASSRTSYRGGNQPQHF. The CDR3 DNA sequence: TGTGCCAGCAGTCGAACCTCCTACAGGGGAGGTAATCAGCCCCAGCATTTT.

V is TRBV27 and J is TRBJ1-5, with D maybe TRBD1 (6 bases). V shed 4 bases and J shed 7 bases, with 11 bases lying between them. From germline, CDR1 is MNHEY and CDR2 SMNVEV (reference sequence). The CDR3 is 13 residues long. DNA of the CDR3: TGTGCCAGCAGTTGGGGGGGCGACCAGCCCCAGCATTTT. This sequence encodes CASSWGGDQPQHF.

For the CDR3, the DNA is TGTGCGGTCGGGGGGCTCACCGGGGAGCTGTTTTTT. Encoded protein: CAVGGLTGELFF. J is TRBJ2-2 and V is TRBV5-4, with D perhaps matching TRBD2 (7 bases). CDR1 SGHNT and CDR2 YYREEE come from the germline V gene (reference sequence). The CDR3 is 12 residues long.

The J gene is TRBJ1-1, the V gene TRBV9, with D maybe TRBD1 (5 bases). This CDR3 has 18 amino acids. Germline V CDR1 and CDR2: SGDLS, YYNGEE. The ends were cut back, 3 bases at V and 6 bases at J, with 27 bases in the middle. CDR3 residues: CASSARMGGGRHNAEAFF. In nucleotides, the CDR3 is TGTGCCAGCAGCGCCCGCATGGGGGGTGGGCGACACAACGCTGAAGCTTTCTTT.

The chain employs TRBV5-4 and TRBJ1-3; no firm D call. There are 14 residues in the CDR3. CDR1 and CDR2 (germline): SGHNT, YYREEE (reference sequence). Trimming left V 3 bases short and J 2 bases short, with 9 bases between. The CDR3 loop is CASSYSGAGNTIYF. DNA of the CDR3: TGTGCCAGCAGCTATTCCGGGGCTGGAAACACCATATATTTT.

The chain carries TRBV19 and TRBJ2-1; 11 bases fit TRBD1. From germline, CDR1 is LNHDA and CDR2 SQIVND (reference sequence). The CDR3 loop spans 16 amino acids. The V gene end was trimmed by 6 bases and the J gene end by 1 base; junction bases not matched to a gene: 5. This chain's CDR3 is CASRRTGGMSYNEQFF. CDR3 bases: TGTGCCAGTAGACGGACAGGGGGCATGTCCTACAATGAGCAGTTCTTC. Together with reference TRBV19 and TRBJ2-1, the CDR3 gives the full variable domain: DGGITQSPKYLFRKEGQNVTLSCEQNLNHDAMYWYRQDPGQGLRLIYYSQIVNDFQKGDIAEGYSVSREKKESFPLTVTSAQKNPTAFYLCASRRTGGMSYNEQFFGPGTRLTVL.

This sequence joins TRBV7-9 and TRBJ2-5; 7 positions match TRBD1. Trimming removed 2 bases from V and 3 bases from J; junction bases left unmatched: 0. Germline V CDR1 and CDR2: SEHNR, FQNEAQ (reference sequence). This CDR3 comprises 13 residues. CDR3 sequence (DNA): TGTGCCAGCAGCTTAACAGGGGAAGAGACCCAGTACTTC. It is translated as CASSLTGEETQYF.

V usage is TRBV18 and J usage is TRBJ1-2; D gene unclear. The CDR3 sequence is 11 residues long. V was cut by 5 bases and J by 10 bases, with 11 bases left in between. Germline V gene sequence: CDR1 KGHSH, CDR2 LQKENI. The CDR3 region has the DNA TGTGCCAGCTCATCTCAGTCAGACTACACCTTC. The encoded protein is CASSSQSDYTF.

Only one count was recorded for this clone. This rearrangement joins TRBV7-3 to TRBJ2-1; 8 nucleotides match TRBD2. CDR1 and CDR2 from the germline V gene are SGHTA and FQGTGA. The CDR3 contains 17 residues. V lost 4 bases and J lost 7; bases outside the gene matches: 15. Here the CDR3 reads CASSSGFERGGSNEQFF. CDR3 DNA sequence: TGTGCCAGCAGCTCAGGCTTCGAACGGGGGGGTTCGAATGAGCAGTTCTTC.

A few counts support this clone. The chain employs TRBV5-1 and TRBJ1-1, with 8 bases fitting TRBD1. The germline CDR1 and CDR2 sequences are SGHRS and YFSETQ. The V segment lost 5 bases and the J segment 4 bases; nucleotides outside the gene matches: 10. This CDR3 has 15 residues. In DNA, the CDR3 is TGCGCCAGCAGGAGACAGGGGATGGAGGTCACTGAAGCTTTCTTT. Amino acids: CASRRQGMEVTEAFF.

The rearrangement joins TRBV2 to TRBJ2-7; 10 nucleotides align to TRBD1. Trimming removed 6 bases from V and 6 bases from J; junction bases left unmatched: 8. The CDR3 is 14 amino acids. CDR1 and CDR2 (germline): SNHLY, FYNNEI. The CDR3 DNA reads TGTGCCAGCAGCCTGAGACAGGGGGCATCCGAGCAGTACTTC. As protein: CASSLRQGASEQYF.

The V and J genes are TRBV5-1 and TRBJ2-5, with TRBD2 matching 7 bases. Germline lookup yields CDR1 SGHRS and CDR2 YFSETQ. The length of the CDR3 is 15 residues. After removal of 4 bases from V and 5 bases from J, the junction contained 11 bases not matched to a gene. The CDR3 here is CASSGEGPRGETQYF. As DNA, the CDR3 is TGCGCCAGCAGCGGGGAGGGACCGCGAGGGGAGACCCAGTACTTC.

This chain uses TRBV28 with TRBJ1-4; tentatively, D is TRBD1 (5 bases). CDR1 and CDR2 from the germline V gene are MDHEN and SYDVKM. The CDR3 runs to 16 residues. V shed 3 bases and J shed 1 base, with 12 bases lying between them. The CDR3 DNA is TGTGCCAGCAGTTTCCCGGGGGTGGGAACTAATGAAAAACTGTTTTTT. This translates into CASSFPGVGTNEKLFF.